The 3 T cell receptor beta chains below all came from one sample that was sequenced in a study of blood T cell repertoires in COVID-19. TCRdb's table, derived via immunoSEQ multiplex PCR, lists solely in-frame clones and lacks some. The sample holds 330,000 or so clones; roughly 89% are singletons and the top ten take approximately 4.1%. The source material was peripheral blood. The receptors were gathered from a woman aged 55-75 years with COVID-19, enrolled during active disease.

The chain combines TRBV6-5 with TRBJ2-1; D is ambiguous. The CDR3 loop spans 14 amino acids. Germline CDR1 MNHEY, CDR2 SVGAGI. V was trimmed by 7 bases and J by 0 bases, leaving 10 bases between them. This CDR3 reads CASTRSPSYNEQFF. The CDR3 DNA reads TGTGCCAGCACACGGTCTCCCTCCTACAATGAGCAGTTCTTC.

The chain recombines TRBV6-5 with TRBJ1-1; D possibly corresponds to TRBD1 (5 bases). CDR3 length: 13 amino acids. V was shortened by 6 bases and J by 1 base, with 9 bases between the two germline ends. Germline values: CDR1 MNHEY, CDR2 SVGAGI. The CDR3 DNA reads TGTGCCAGCAGCGTTGACAGGAACACTGAAGCTTTCTTT. This codes for CASSVDRNTEAFF.

Worth noting for this clone: Other DNA sequences of this sample code for an identical CDR3. The rearrangement uses TRBV9 and TRBJ2-2; D ambiguous. CDR1 is SGDLS and CDR2 is YYNGEE in the germline V gene. There are 13 residues in the CDR3. Trimming took 0 bases from V and 4 from J, leaving 4 bases between them. The CDR3 loop is CASSVGGTGELFF. CDR3 nucleotide sequence: TGTGCCAGCAGCGTAGGCGGCACCGGGGAGCTGTTTTTT.